This paragraph covers one T cell receptor (beta chain) sequence. Single viable CD3+CD4+CD8-CD45RO+ cells were sorted as the memory CD4+ T cells. Assay: immunoSEQ multiplex PCR; the TCRdb copy retains only in-frame clones and omits some. This sample has 56,000 or so clones, with around 76% found just once. The J segment lost 0 bases and the V segment lost 2 bases, leaving 3 bases of the junction unmatched. Germline V gene data show CDR1 as LGHNA and CDR2 as YNFKEQ. The CDR3 totals 16 residues. This sample is part of a study of memory CD4+ T cells and cytomegalovirus serostatus. The sequenced material came from memory CD4+ T cells from blood. The rearrangement links TRBV4-2 to TRBJ2-1, with 8 bases identical to TRBD2. This TCR derives from an adult in good health and CMV-seronegative. Here the CDR3 DNA reads TGTGCCAGCAGCCAATCAGGGACTAGCTCCTACAATGAGCAGTTCTTC. Its protein is CASSQSGTSSYNEQFF.